The 27 T cell receptor beta chains reported below all come from one sample, sequenced in a study of blood T cell repertoires in COVID-19. Clones were read by immunoSEQ multiplex PCR, and TCRdb kept only the in-frame ones, dropping some. The sample carries 200,000 to 300,000 clones, roughly 76% recorded once. The sample was peripheral blood. The receptors derive from a woman of 80 years or more with COVID-19, enrolled during active disease.

The rearrangement uses TRBV3-1 (or the pseudogene TRBV3-2) and TRBJ1-1, with D possibly being TRBD1 (5 bases). V was shortened by 0 bases and J by 4 bases, with 15 bases between the two germline ends. The germline CDR1 and CDR2 sequences are LGHDT and YNNKEL (reference sequence). The CDR3 spans 16 residues. The CDR3 region has the DNA TGTGCCAGCAGCCAAGAAATGCGGGGAGGGGTCACTGAAGCTTTCTTT. It codes for CASSQEMRGGVTEAFF.

The chain recombines TRBV5-1 with TRBJ2-3; TRBD2 might be the D (5 bases). The CDR3 contains 14 residues. From germline, CDR1 is SGHRS and CDR2 YFSETQ. The ends were cut back, 2 bases at V and 6 bases at J, with 13 bases in the middle. As DNA, the CDR3 is TGCGCCAGCAGCTTTCAGGCGGAGGTGGATACGCAGTATTTT. Protein product: CASSFQAEVDTQYF. The full variable domain, in which reference TRBV5-1 and TRBJ2-3 provide the parts outside the CDR3, is KAGVTQTPRYLIKTRGQQVTLSCSPISGHRSVSWYQQTPGQGLQFLFEYFSETQRNKGNFPGRFSGRQFSNSRSEMNVSTLELGDSALYLCASSFQAEVDTQYFGPGTRLTVL.

The gene calls are TRBV28 and TRBJ1-1; no firm D call. Germline CDR1 reads MDHEN; CDR2 reads SYDVKM. V was trimmed by 2 bases and J by 7 bases, leaving 11 bases between them. This CDR3 spans 13 amino acids. CDR3 nucleotides: TGTGCCAGCAGTTTAATTCTCGGGAGTGAAGCTTTCTTT. Protein: CASSLILGSEAFF.

The rearrangement joins TRBV5-1 to TRBJ1-2; D possibly corresponds to TRBD1 (5 bases). V gave up 3 bases and J gave up 6 bases, with 15 bases separating them. The germline CDR1 and CDR2 sequences are SGHRS and YFSETQ. CDR3 length: 14 amino acids. CDR3 amino acids: CASSSSGREDGYTF. DNA for the CDR3: TGCGCCAGCAGCTCGAGCGGCAGGGAGGATGGCTACACCTTC.

The CDR3 nucleotides are TGTGCCAGCAGCCCCCAGGTGTTTGGCGAGCAGTACTTC. It is translated as CASSPQVFGEQYF. V and J are TRBV7-2 and TRBJ2-7; D gene ambiguous. Trimming pared 5 bases from V and 6 bases from J, leaving 14 bases between. Germline CDR1 SGHTA, CDR2 FQGNSA. The CDR3 loop spans 13 amino acids.

This clone has more than one count but fewer than ten. This chain links TRBV2 with TRBJ1-5; no reliable D call. CDR1 SNHLY and CDR2 FYNNEI come from the germline V gene. Trimming pared 7 bases from V and 1 base from J, leaving 8 bases between. This CDR3 is 13 amino acids long. The CDR3 sequence is CASTAASNQPQHF. The CDR3 coding sequence is TGTGCCAGCACTGCGGCAAGCAATCAGCCCCAGCATTTT. Supplemented by reference TRBV2 and TRBJ1-5, the full variable domain reads EPEVTQTPSHQVTQMGQEVILRCVPISNHLYFYWYRQILGQKVEFLVSFYNNEISEKSEIFDDQFSVERPDGSNFTLKIRSTKLEDSAMYFCASTAASNQPQHFGDGTRLSIL.

Note on this clone: This specimen includes other DNA sequences encoding the same CDR3. The gene calls are TRBV5-1 and TRBJ2-2; 9 bases align to TRBD2. V was pared by 0 bases and J by 4 bases, with 4 bases of the junction left unmatched. This CDR3 region has 16 residues. Germline lookup yields CDR1 SGHRS and CDR2 YFSETQ. CDR3 sequence reads: CASSLVAGVSTGELFF. Written as DNA, the CDR3 is TGCGCCAGCAGCTTGGTAGCGGGGGTCTCCACCGGGGAGCTGTTTTTT.

The chain has TRBV27 and TRBJ1-1; D is unclear. The V end lost 4 bases, the J end lost 3 bases, and 9 bases lay between the germline ends. The CDR3 length is 13 residues. Looked up from germline, CDR1 is MNHEY and CDR2 is SMNVEV (reference sequence). CDR3 sequence: CASSSNRYTEAFF. The CDR3 DNA reads TGTGCCAGCAGTTCTAACAGATACACTGAAGCTTTCTTT.

The chain recombines TRBV11-2 with TRBJ1-4, with D possibly matching TRBD1 (6 bases). This CDR3 spans 15 amino acids. Germline-derived CDR1 and CDR2 are SGHAT and FQNNGV. V lost 5 bases, J lost 12 bases, and 22 bases lay in between. Here the CDR3 reads CASSPGAGGPYELFF. CDR3 nucleotide sequence: TGTGCCAGCAGCCCAGGGGCCGGGGGGCCTTATGAACTGTTTTTT.

The chain recombines TRBV5-4 with TRBJ2-2; 11 nucleotides match TRBD1. This CDR3 comprises 15 residues. Germline assignment: CDR1 SGHNT and CDR2 YYREEE (reference sequence). V trimming: 3 bases; J trimming: 5 bases; junction bases outside the gene matches: 3. In nucleotides, the CDR3 is TGTGCCAGCAGCTGGGGGACAGGGGGGACCGGGGAGCTGTTTTTT. As protein: CASSWGTGGTGELFF.

A word on this clone: The junction departs from germline at one end; a sequencing error may be responsible. The chain recombines TRBV6-1 with TRBJ1-2; 7 nucleotides match TRBD1. Germline values: CDR1 MNHNS, CDR2 SASEGT. The CDR3 extends over 14 amino acids. The CDR3 protein is CASSEGQANYGYTF. In nucleotides, the CDR3 is TGTGCCAGCAGCGAAGGACAGGCTAACTATGGCTACACCTTC.

The genes are TRBV5-4 and TRBJ1-1; 7 positions match TRBD1. The junction had 9 bases not matched to a gene; V was cut back by 4 bases and J by 0 bases. From germline, CDR1 is SGHNT and CDR2 YYREEE (reference sequence). The CDR3 is 16 residues long. The CDR3 reads CASSPGTALMNTEAFF. Written as DNA, the CDR3 is TGTGCCAGCAGCCCTGGGACAGCACTCATGAACACTGAAGCTTTCTTT.

This sequence joins TRBV5-8 and TRBJ2-2; 11 positions match TRBD2. V gave up 4 bases and J gave up 7 bases; unmatched junction bases: 6. The CDR3 covers 15 residues. CDR1 is SGHTS and CDR2 is YDEGEE in the germline V gene. The CDR3 loop is CASSPLAGVLGELFF. The CDR3, as DNA: TGTGCCAGCAGCCCACTAGCGGGAGTTCTCGGGGAGCTGTTTTTT.

This chain joins TRBV5-1 and TRBJ2-1, with TRBD2 matching 11 bases. Per germline, CDR1 SGHRS and CDR2 YFSETQ. The V and J ends lost 2 bases and 7 bases, in that order; junction bases with no gene match: 8. This CDR3 spans 16 amino acids. CDR3 sequence (DNA): TGCGCCAGCAGCTTCCGTAGCGGGGGGGCTGAGAATGAGCAGTTCTTC. Translation gives CASSFRSGGAENEQFF.

CDR3 sequence reads: CATSPWGGQGLQETQYF. CDR3 sequence (DNA): TGTGCCACCAGCCCCTGGGGGGGCCAGGGCCTACAAGAGACCCAGTACTTC. V and J are TRBV15 and TRBJ2-5, with D maybe TRBD2 (7 bases). V lost 5 bases to trimming and J lost 2 bases, with 21 bases between them. Germline V lookup: CDR1 LNHNV, CDR2 YYDKDF (reference sequence). This CDR3 region has 17 residues.

J is TRBJ1-2 and V is TRBV5-1; D perhaps matches TRBD1 (5 bases). The length of the CDR3 is 13 residues. Germline V gene data show CDR1 as SGHRS and CDR2 as YFSETQ. The V end was cut by 4 bases, the J end by 7 bases, with 14 bases between. The CDR3 DNA reads as TGCGCCAGCAGCCCATACTTGGGGGGTGGCTACACCTTC. It codes for CASSPYLGGGYTF.

This chain uses TRBV5-1 with TRBJ1-1, with D uncertain. The V end lost 1 base, the J end lost 1 base, and 17 bases lay between the germline ends. The CDR3 has 17 amino acids. Germline V CDR1 and CDR2: SGHRS, YFSETQ. CDR3 loop: CASSLTDKVVGNTEAFF. Here the CDR3 DNA reads TGCGCCAGCAGCTTGACCGACAAGGTGGTTGGGAACACTGAAGCTTTCTTT. The variable domain in full, with the rest retrieved from reference TRBV5-1 and TRBJ1-1, is KAGVTQTPRYLIKTRGQQVTLSCSPISGHRSVSWYQQTPGQGLQFLFEYFSETQRNKGNFPGRFSGRQFSNSRSEMNVSTLELGDSALYLCASSLTDKVVGNTEAFFGQGTRLTVV.

J is TRBJ1-6 and V is TRBV4-2; D unclear. CDR1 and CDR2 from the germline V gene are LGHNA and YNFKEQ. The CDR3 consists of 14 residues. Trimming pared 0 bases from V and 9 bases from J, leaving 9 bases between. The CDR3 bases are TGTGCCAGCAGCCAAGATTATCGGTTTTCACCCCTCCACTTT. This codes for CASSQDYRFSPLHF.

V gene TRBV3-1 (or the pseudogene TRBV3-2) combines with J gene TRBJ2-1, with D possibly TRBD2 on 5 matching bases. With 8 bases removed from V and 11 bases from J, the gap between germline ends came to 34 bases. In germline, CDR1 is LGHDT, CDR2 YNNKEL (reference sequence). The CDR3 consists of 18 residues. The DNA of the CDR3 is TGTGCCAGCCTCCCCCTACCCCAACCAGAGCGGCAGGCCTCGAAGCAGTTCTTC. Translating gives CASLPLPQPERQASKQFF.

The V and J genes are TRBV6-5 and TRBJ2-5; 9 bases match TRBD1. This CDR3 spans 15 amino acids. Germline V lookup: CDR1 MNHEY, CDR2 SVGAGI. V lost 6 bases, J lost 2 bases, and 7 bases stayed unmatched. The CDR3 region is CASSLDRGRQETQYF. DNA for the CDR3: TGTGCCAGCAGCCTTGACAGGGGGAGACAAGAGACCCAGTACTTC.

This clone has a count of ten or more. The rearrangement joins TRBV30 to TRBJ2-7; 10 bases fit TRBD1. Germline CDR1 and CDR2: GTSNPN and SVGIG (reference sequence). J gave up 6 bases and V 2 bases, and 10 bases lay outside the gene matches. The CDR3 runs 15 residues. The CDR3 protein is CAWSLERTGGGEQYF. In DNA, the CDR3 is TGTGCCTGGAGTTTAGAGAGGACAGGGGGTGGCGAGCAGTACTTC.

V is TRBV2 and J is TRBJ1-4, with a weak D call TRBD1 (5 bases). The germline V gene has CDR1 SNHLY and CDR2 FYNNEI. The CDR3 length is 14 residues. Deletions cut 7 bases from V and 7 bases from J, with 16 bases between. This CDR3 is CASNSPGLGEKLFF. CDR3 DNA sequence: TGTGCCAGCAATTCGCCGGGACTGGGTGAAAAACTGTTTTTT.

The rearrangement joins TRBV9 to TRBJ2-7; 7 positions agree with TRBD1. The V gene's germline CDR1 is SGDLS and CDR2 YYNGEE. J gave up 5 bases and V 3 bases, and 8 bases lay outside the gene matches. The CDR3 covers 14 residues. CDR3 loop: CASSARQGPNEQYF. CDR3 DNA: TGTGCCAGCAGCGCGAGACAGGGACCCAACGAGCAGTACTTC. Drawing the rest from reference TRBV9 and TRBJ2-7, the complete variable domain is DSGVTQTPKHLITATGQRVTLRCSPRSGDLSVYWYQQSLDQGLQFLIQYYNGEERAKGNILERFSAQQFPDLHSELNLSSLELGDSALYFCASSARQGPNEQYFGPGTRLTVT.

V is TRBV18 and J is TRBJ1-1; D is perhaps TRBD1 (5 bases). CDR3 length: 13 amino acids. Germline values: CDR1 KGHSH, CDR2 LQKENI. V lost 8 bases, J lost 1 base, and 11 bases lay in between. CDR3 DNA sequence: TGTGCCAGCGCTGGGACTAGGAACACTGAAGCTTTCTTT. This encodes CASAGTRNTEAFF.

This clone was recorded only once. The gene calls are TRBV5-1 and TRBJ1-5; D is perhaps TRBD1 (5 bases). The CDR3 runs 14 residues. V lost 0 bases, J lost 9 bases, and 13 bases lay in between. CDR1 and CDR2 (germline): SGHRS, YFSETQ. This chain's CDR3 is CASSLGEGRWPQHF. The CDR3, as DNA: TGCGCCAGCAGCTTGGGGGAGGGGCGATGGCCCCAGCATTTT.

This rearrangement joins TRBV19 to TRBJ1-4, with D possibly being TRBD1 (6 bases). Germline assignment: CDR1 LNHDA and CDR2 SQIVND (reference sequence). Trimming stripped 6 bases from V and 9 bases from J, with 17 bases between. CDR3 size: 14 residues. For the CDR3, the DNA is TGTGCCAGTAGAACTTCAGGGGATTTGCAAAAACTGTTTTTT. Encoded protein: CASRTSGDLQKLFF.

V usage is TRBV6-5 and J usage is TRBJ2-7; maybe TRBD2 (6 bases). V was clipped by 0 bases and J by 5 bases, with 17 bases between them. This CDR3 is 16 amino acids long. The germline V gene has CDR1 MNHEY and CDR2 SVGAGI. The DNA of the CDR3 is TGTGCCAGCAGTTACTCGCGGAGGGGCGCGGAGCACGAGCAGTACTTC. Encoded protein: CASSYSRRGAEHEQYF.